The rows below give T cell receptor beta chains drawn from one sample of a study of blood T cell repertoires in COVID-19. Clones were read by immunoSEQ multiplex PCR, and TCRdb kept only the in-frame ones, dropping some. The sample shows about 220,000 clones, around 80% of them seen only once. What was sequenced was peripheral blood. These receptors all come from a woman aged 50 to 65 with acute or convalescent COVID-19. Each CDR3 is given with its conserved first and last residue. The D gene is left open where the match is weak. For some rows the clone size is stated as once, few or many, or as a class when expanded; others skip it.

v_gene,abundance,d_gene,j_gene,CDR3nt,CDR3aa
TRBV5-1,few,.,TRBJ1-4,TGCGCCAGCAGCTTGGCAGGCAGGACTAATGAAAAACTGTTTTTT,CASSLAGRTNEKLFF
TRBV28,.,.,TRBJ1-2,TGTGCCAGCAGTTCGTCCTATGGCTACACCTTC,CASSSSYGYTF
TRBV7-7,.,.,TRBJ1-1,TGTGCCAGCAGCTTAGGACACCAGAACACTGAAGCTTTCTTT,CASSLGHQNTEAFF
TRBV11-2,.,.,TRBJ2-3,TGTGCCAGCAGCTTAGGAGGCGATACGCAGTATTTT,CASSLGGDTQYF
TRBV27,.,.,TRBJ2-7,TGTGCCAGCAGTTTATCTTCCCCCGTGCCCCGGAGGAGGGACGAGCAGTACTTC,CASSLSSPVPRRRDEQYF
TRBV7-2,.,.,TRBJ2-2,TGTGCCAGCAGCTTAAGTGGCAAAACCGGGGAGCTGTTTTTT,CASSLSGKTGELFF
TRBV7-2,.,TRBD2,TRBJ2-2,TGTGCCAGCAGCTTAGAGGCGGGAGTACGTACCGGGGAGCTGTTTTTT,CASSLEAGVRTGELFF
TRBV20-1,.,.,TRBJ1-2,TGCAGTGCCGGGCGGGCTGGCTACACCTTC,CSAGRAGYTF
TRBV1,.,.,TRBJ1-1,TGCACCAGCAGCCAACCGGACAGGGGGAACACTGAAGCTTTCTTT,CTSSQPDRGNTEAFF
TRBV6-6,.,TRBD1,TRBJ1-5,TGTGCCAGCAGGTACACAGGGGTGCATCAGCCCCAGCATTTT,CASRYTGVHQPQHF
TRBV15,.,.,TRBJ2-3,TGTGCCACCAGCAGAGATAGGGGCCTAGGGGGAGATACGCAGTATTTT,CATSRDRGLGGDTQYF
TRBV24-1,once,TRBD2,TRBJ2-3,TGTGCCACCAGTGATTCCCTGACTAGCGGGGTCAAGTCAGATACGCAGTATTTT,CATSDSLTSGVKSDTQYF
TRBV20-1,once,.,TRBJ2-1,TGCAGTGCTAGGGGCGAGGGTGAGCAGTTCTTC,CSARGEGEQFF
TRBV30,.,TRBD2,TRBJ2-5,TGTGCCTGTGAACCGGGGCTAGCGGGGCAGTACCAAGAGACCCAGTACTTC,CACEPGLAGQYQETQYF
TRBV2,.,TRBD1,TRBJ2-7,TGTGCCAGCAGTTCTCAACAGGGGAACTACGAGCAGTACTTC,CASSSQQGNYEQYF
TRBV27,.,.,TRBJ2-5,TGTGCCAGCAGGCATTCAGGGATACAAGAGACCCAGTACTTC,CASRHSGIQETQYF
TRBV11-2,.,.,TRBJ2-7,TGTGCCAGCAGCTTTAGTACGTTATCAGGGTTACCAAGCTACGAGCAGTACTTC,CASSFSTLSGLPSYEQYF
TRBV24-1,.,TRBD2,TRBJ2-3,TGTGCCACCAGTGATCCCGGACTAGCGGGACTCAGGACAGATACGCAGTATTTT,CATSDPGLAGLRTDTQYF
TRBV10-3,.,.,TRBJ2-3,TGTGCCATCAGTCCGGTTGGCCAGGGAACAGATACGCAGTATTTT,CAISPVGQGTDTQYF
TRBV29-1,.,.,TRBJ2-2,TGCAGCGTTGAATATACGGGGGGCTTAACCGGGGAGCTGTTTTTT,CSVEYTGGLTGELFF
TRBV19,.,TRBD1,TRBJ1-2,TGTGCCAGTAGTCCTCCGGGACAGGCAATCTATGGCTACACCTTC,CASSPPGQAIYGYTF
TRBV1,.,.,TRBJ1-6,TGCACCAGCAGCCAAGATCGGGGGGACGAGGATTCACCCCTCCACTTT,CTSSQDRGDEDSPLHF
TRBV11-2,.,TRBD1,TRBJ1-1,TGTGCCAGCAGCTGGGACAGGGCCCTTGAAGCTTTCTTT,CASSWDRALEAFF
TRBV27,.,TRBD1,TRBJ2-1,TGTGCCAGCAGTCCCCGGACAGGGAGGAACTACAATGAGCAGTTCTTC,CASSPRTGRNYNEQFF
TRBV12-3/TRBV12-4,.,.,TRBJ2-7,TGTGCCAGCAGTTTAGGGGCGGGGGAGCAGTACTTC,CASSLGAGEQYF
TRBV29-1,.,TRBD1,TRBJ1-4,TGCAGCGGGGGCGAGGGGGCGAATGAAAAACTGTTTTTT,CSGGEGANEKLFF